This T cell receptor beta chain was identified in a study of shared clonotypes between healthy human individuals. Across the study: Three plates each covered CD4 naive and memory; CD8 naive two, CD8 memory one. Study-level points and caveats: Clonotypes not shared had lower generation probabilities than those common to all four donors.

The genomic DNA of each subset was split evenly across several immunoSEQ plates. Repertoires were generated with immunoSEQ multiplex PCR, while TCRdb's copy carries only in-frame clones and drops some. The sample shows under 1,100,000 clones, about 70% of them seen only once. This clone was seen more than once but under ten times. The antigen remains undetermined. Caucasian adults residing in Nashville, Tennessee made up all the donors. The germline gives CDR1 MNHEY, CDR2 SMNVEV (reference sequence). This CDR3 comprises 15 residues. V lost 6 bases, J lost 2 bases, and 6 bases stayed unmatched. This clonotype originated in a man aged 18 to 35 in good health. The sample taken for sequencing was memory CD4+ T cells sorted from blood. Subset in this sample: CD45RA-negative fraction. The J gene is TRBJ2-3, the V gene TRBV27; 9 bases are a match to TRBD2. The CDR3 DNA reads as TGTGCCAGCAGGGATAGCGGGGGTTTCACAGATACGCAGTATTTT. It is translated as CASRDSGGFTDTQYF.